This TCR beta chain derives from a study of shared clonotypes between healthy human individuals. Produced via immunoSEQ multiplex PCR; TCRdb's table is partial and in-frame only. The table lists approximately 1,500,000 clones, approximately 98% of them singletons, with about 0.45% in the top ten. About this clone: Its target is unknown.

Study-wide results and limits: It was anticipated that sequencing depth would influence how many clonotypes donors shared.

The germline V gene has CDR1 MDHEN and CDR2 SYDVKM. The CDR3 consists of 13 residues. Trimming cost V 6 bases and J 2 bases, with 10 bases left between them. The sample comprised naive CD4+ T cells sorted from blood. The subset: CD45RA+ positively selected. V is TRBV28 and J is TRBJ1-2; TRBD1 is a possible D gene (6 bases). This sequence was found in a man aged 25 to 40 in good health. The CDR3 DNA sequence: TGTGCCAGCAGGTTTACAGGGAACTATGGCTACACCTTC. Translating it yields CASRFTGNYGYTF.